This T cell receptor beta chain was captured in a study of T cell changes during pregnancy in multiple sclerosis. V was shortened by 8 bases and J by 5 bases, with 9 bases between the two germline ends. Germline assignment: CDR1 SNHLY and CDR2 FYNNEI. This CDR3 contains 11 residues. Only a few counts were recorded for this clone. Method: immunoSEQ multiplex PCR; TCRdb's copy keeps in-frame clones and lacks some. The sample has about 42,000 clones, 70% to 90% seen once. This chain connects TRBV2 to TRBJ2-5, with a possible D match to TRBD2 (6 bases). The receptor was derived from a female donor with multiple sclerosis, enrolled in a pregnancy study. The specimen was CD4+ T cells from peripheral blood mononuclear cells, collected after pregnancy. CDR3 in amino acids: CASGTYETQYF. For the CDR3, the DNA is TGTGCCAGCGGGACTTACGAGACCCAGTACTTC.